A selection of T cell receptor beta chains follows, all from one sample in a study of blood T cell repertoires in COVID-19. TCRdb's copy holds only in-frame clones and misses some; the assay was immunoSEQ multiplex PCR. The repertoire holds more than 85,000 clones, with 88% as singletons. The material sequenced was peripheral blood. The origin of the receptors is a woman aged 55 to 70 with acute or convalescent COVID-19. Both conserved end residues are part of each CDR3. D genes are given only for firm matches. Clone size is stated in some rows and not others, as once, few, many or a class when expanded.

abundance: NA; j_gene: TRBJ2-7; d_gene: NA; v_gene: TRBV5-1; CDR3nt: TGCGCCAGCAGCTTCCGGATGGGCTCCGATAGCTCCTACGAGCAGTACTTC; CDR3aa: CASSFRMGSDSSYEQYF
abundance: NA; j_gene: TRBJ2-1; d_gene: TRBD2; v_gene: TRBV19; CDR3nt: TGTGCCAGTAGTATAGCGGGAGGCCTAAGCTCCTACAATGAGCAGTTCTTC; CDR3aa: CASSIAGGLSSYNEQFF
abundance: NA; j_gene: TRBJ2-1; d_gene: NA; v_gene: TRBV7-2; CDR3nt: NA; CDR3aa: CASSSSGGTSGRNEQFF
abundance: NA; j_gene: TRBJ1-2; d_gene: NA; v_gene: TRBV5-1; CDR3nt: TGCGCCAGCAGCCCCGCCCCTCGGGATATGAACTATGGCTACACCTTC; CDR3aa: CASSPAPRDMNYGYTF
abundance: NA; j_gene: TRBJ1-5; d_gene: TRBD1; v_gene: TRBV19; CDR3nt: TGTGCCAGTAGCAATTCGGGACAGGGGGCACCCCAGCATTTT; CDR3aa: CASSNSGQGAPQHF
abundance: NA; j_gene: TRBJ1-6; d_gene: NA; v_gene: TRBV15; CDR3nt: TGTGCCACCAGCAGAGGGCGGGAGGCCGATTCACCCCTCCACTTT; CDR3aa: CATSRGREADSPLHF
abundance: NA; j_gene: TRBJ1-2; d_gene: TRBD1; v_gene: TRBV12-3/TRBV12-4; CDR3nt: TGTGCCAGCATGACAGGGAATGGCTACACCTTC; CDR3aa: CASMTGNGYTF
abundance: NA; j_gene: TRBJ2-7; d_gene: TRBD2; v_gene: TRBV27; CDR3nt: TGTGCCAGCAGTTTGCGGGAGGGCCAAAACTACGAGCAGTACTTC; CDR3aa: CASSLREGQNYEQYF
abundance: NA; j_gene: TRBJ1-3; d_gene: NA; v_gene: TRBV4-2; CDR3nt: TGTGCCAGCAGCCGCGCGGGCTACTCTGGAAACACCATATATTTT; CDR3aa: CASSRAGYSGNTIYF
abundance: once; j_gene: TRBJ1-5; d_gene: NA; v_gene: TRBV28; CDR3nt: TGTGCCAGCAGTTTCTCCCCCTTCCGGCAGCCCCAGCATTTT; CDR3aa: CASSFSPFRQPQHF
abundance: once; j_gene: TRBJ1-4; d_gene: NA; v_gene: TRBV19; CDR3nt: TGTGCCAGCGTAGTTGCAACTAATGAAAAACTGTTTTTT; CDR3aa: CASVVATNEKLFF
abundance: once; j_gene: TRBJ1-4; d_gene: TRBD1; v_gene: TRBV7-9; CDR3nt: TGTGCCAGCAGCCTGGGACAGTGGGATGAAAAACTGTTTTTT; CDR3aa: CASSLGQWDEKLFF
abundance: NA; j_gene: TRBJ1-4; d_gene: NA; v_gene: TRBV10-3; CDR3nt: TGTGCCATCAGTGACGACAGAACTAATGAAAAACTGTTTTTT; CDR3aa: CAISDDRTNEKLFF
abundance: NA; j_gene: TRBJ2-7; d_gene: NA; v_gene: TRBV29-1; CDR3nt: TGCAGCGCGCGGGACACGTCCTACGAGCAGTACTTC; CDR3aa: CSARDTSYEQYF
abundance: NA; j_gene: TRBJ2-7; d_gene: NA; v_gene: TRBV28; CDR3nt: TGTGCCAGCAGCCCCTCGAGCTCCTACGAGCAGTACTTC; CDR3aa: CASSPSSSYEQYF
abundance: NA; j_gene: TRBJ1-2; d_gene: NA; v_gene: TRBV2; CDR3nt: TGTGCCAGCAGCCCTCGACCGGAGCACTATGGCTACACCTTC; CDR3aa: CASSPRPEHYGYTF
abundance: NA; j_gene: TRBJ2-7; d_gene: TRBD1; v_gene: TRBV5-1; CDR3nt: TGCGCCAGCAGCACCTGGACAGGGGTAAGGTCCTACGAGCAGTACTTC; CDR3aa: CASSTWTGVRSYEQYF
abundance: NA; j_gene: TRBJ1-1; d_gene: NA; v_gene: TRBV30; CDR3nt: TGTGCCTGGAGTGAAAATCGAGGAACTGAAGCTTTCTTT; CDR3aa: CAWSENRGTEAFF
abundance: NA; j_gene: TRBJ1-5; d_gene: NA; v_gene: TRBV18; CDR3nt: TGTGCCAGTCAGGGACAAGAGGGTCAGCCCCAGCATTTT; CDR3aa: CASQGQEGQPQHF
abundance: once; j_gene: TRBJ2-4; d_gene: TRBD1; v_gene: TRBV5-1; CDR3nt: TGCGCCAGCAGCTCTTTGGGACAGCTCCAAAACATTCAGTACTTC; CDR3aa: CASSSLGQLQNIQYF
abundance: NA; j_gene: TRBJ1-2; d_gene: TRBD1; v_gene: TRBV19; CDR3nt: TGTGCCTCCTCCGGGGGACAGCCGTTCTATGGCTACACCTTC; CDR3aa: CASSGGQPFYGYTF
abundance: NA; j_gene: TRBJ2-5; d_gene: NA; v_gene: TRBV6-4; CDR3nt: TGTGCCAGTGGGCCTGCCGTCGTGACCCAGTACTTC; CDR3aa: CASGPAVVTQYF
abundance: NA; j_gene: TRBJ2-7; d_gene: NA; v_gene: TRBV7-9; CDR3nt: TGTGCCAGCACCCTGGAGACCTCCACCTACGAGCAGTACTTC; CDR3aa: CASTLETSTYEQYF
abundance: NA; j_gene: TRBJ1-2; d_gene: NA; v_gene: TRBV6-5; CDR3nt: TGTGCCAGCAGCTTAAGGGGCCGCCACACCTTC; CDR3aa: CASSLRGRHTF
abundance: NA; j_gene: TRBJ2-1; d_gene: TRBD1; v_gene: TRBV11-2; CDR3nt: TGTGCCAGCAGCTTAGATGGGGACAGGGGGCAGTTCTTC; CDR3aa: CASSLDGDRGQFF
abundance: NA; j_gene: TRBJ1-4; d_gene: NA; v_gene: TRBV14; CDR3nt: TGTGCCAGCAGCCAAGACAGGGTTTATGAAAAACTGTTTTTT; CDR3aa: CASSQDRVYEKLFF
abundance: NA; j_gene: TRBJ2-1; d_gene: TRBD2; v_gene: TRBV20-1; CDR3nt: TGCAGTGCTAGTCCGAGCGGGAGGGAGAATGAGCAGTTCTTC; CDR3aa: CSASPSGRENEQFF
abundance: NA; j_gene: TRBJ1-3; d_gene: NA; v_gene: TRBV5-1; CDR3nt: TGCGCCAGCAGCTTGGCGGGTTACGGAAACACCATATATTTT; CDR3aa: CASSLAGYGNTIYF
abundance: NA; j_gene: TRBJ2-1; d_gene: NA; v_gene: TRBV3-1/TRBV3-2; CDR3nt: TGTGCCAGCAGCCCTCAACCCTACGAGGGATTTAATGAGCAGTTCTTC; CDR3aa: CASSPQPYEGFNEQFF
abundance: NA; j_gene: TRBJ1-1; d_gene: NA; v_gene: TRBV6-5; CDR3nt: TGTGCCAGCAGTTACGGCCAGTCGACTGAAGCTTTCTTT; CDR3aa: CASSYGQSTEAFF
abundance: NA; j_gene: TRBJ2-2; d_gene: TRBD2; v_gene: TRBV9; CDR3nt: TGTGCCAGCAGCGTAGGGGTACTAGCGGGAGGCACCGGGGAGCTGTTTTTT; CDR3aa: CASSVGVLAGGTGELFF
abundance: NA; j_gene: TRBJ1-6; d_gene: NA; v_gene: TRBV11-2; CDR3nt: TGTGCCAGCAGTGGGTCGGGGAACTCACCCCTCCACTTT; CDR3aa: CASSGSGNSPLHF
abundance: NA; j_gene: TRBJ2-1; d_gene: NA; v_gene: TRBV3-1/TRBV3-2; CDR3nt: TGTGCCAGCAGCCCCCTCAGGCCGGCCCTGCCCCCTTCCTACAATGAGCAGTTCTTC; CDR3aa: CASSPLRPALPPSYNEQFF
abundance: few; j_gene: TRBJ1-1; d_gene: TRBD1; v_gene: TRBV9; CDR3nt: TGTGCCAGCAGCTCGGGACAGGGGGACACTGAAGCTTTCTTT; CDR3aa: CASSSGQGDTEAFF
abundance: NA; j_gene: TRBJ2-1; d_gene: NA; v_gene: TRBV13; CDR3nt: TGTGCCAGCCTCCCCCCCGGGAGAGGTGAGCAGTTCTTC; CDR3aa: CASLPPGRGEQFF
abundance: NA; j_gene: TRBJ1-1; d_gene: TRBD1; v_gene: TRBV6-5; CDR3nt: TGTGCCAGCAGTCGAAGGACAGGGAGGACTGAAGCTTTCTTT; CDR3aa: CASSRRTGRTEAFF
abundance: NA; j_gene: TRBJ1-4; d_gene: NA; v_gene: TRBV7-9; CDR3nt: TGTGCCAGCAGCTTACAGGGGCAGGGGGAAAAACTGTTTTTT; CDR3aa: CASSLQGQGEKLFF
abundance: NA; j_gene: TRBJ2-1; d_gene: NA; v_gene: TRBV3-1/TRBV3-2; CDR3nt: TGTGCCAGCAGCCAAGGCGGGGGCAGACTAAGTGAGCAGTTCTTC; CDR3aa: CASSQGGGRLSEQFF
abundance: once; j_gene: TRBJ1-1; d_gene: TRBD1; v_gene: TRBV28; CDR3nt: TGTGCCAGCAGTCCATGGGACAGGGCGAACACTGAAGCTTTCTTT; CDR3aa: CASSPWDRANTEAFF
abundance: NA; j_gene: TRBJ1-6; d_gene: NA; v_gene: TRBV30; CDR3nt: TGTGCCTGGAGGTCAGGGGCCCGCAATTCACCCCTCCACTTT; CDR3aa: CAWRSGARNSPLHF
abundance: NA; j_gene: TRBJ1-5; d_gene: NA; v_gene: TRBV10-3; CDR3nt: TGTGCCATCAGTCTTGACGGGGGTCAGCCCCAGCATTTT; CDR3aa: CAISLDGGQPQHF
abundance: NA; j_gene: TRBJ2-5; d_gene: NA; v_gene: TRBV3-1/TRBV3-2; CDR3nt: TGTGTCAGCAGCCAACAACTAGAGACCCAGTACTTC; CDR3aa: CVSSQQLETQYF
abundance: NA; j_gene: TRBJ1-6; d_gene: NA; v_gene: TRBV3-1/TRBV3-2; CDR3nt: TGTGCCAGCAGCCAAGATTATGAGGGTAATTCACCCCTCCACTTT; CDR3aa: CASSQDYEGNSPLHF
abundance: NA; j_gene: TRBJ1-1; d_gene: TRBD1; v_gene: TRBV15; CDR3nt: TGTGCCACCAGCAGAGGAGGGGGCTTTGCTGAAGCTTTCTTT; CDR3aa: CATSRGGGFAEAFF
abundance: NA; j_gene: TRBJ2-2; d_gene: NA; v_gene: TRBV27; CDR3nt: TGTGCCAGCAGTGCCTCGGGTAGCAGATACACCGGGGAGCTGTTTTTT; CDR3aa: CASSASGSRYTGELFF
abundance: NA; j_gene: TRBJ1-1; d_gene: NA; v_gene: TRBV29-1; CDR3nt: TGCAGCGTATCGAGGAACACTGAAGCTTTCTTT; CDR3aa: CSVSRNTEAFF
abundance: NA; j_gene: TRBJ1-2; d_gene: NA; v_gene: TRBV7-2; CDR3nt: TGTGCCAGCAGCTTAGCGGGGCAGTACTATGGCTACACCTTC; CDR3aa: CASSLAGQYYGYTF
abundance: NA; j_gene: TRBJ2-5; d_gene: TRBD2; v_gene: TRBV4-1; CDR3nt: TGCGCCAGCAGCCAAGTTTTCGCAGCGGGAGGGGTGGAGACCCAGTACTTC; CDR3aa: CASSQVFAAGGVETQYF